The 7 T cell receptor beta chains in this list originate from one sample, sequenced in a study of beta chain features in type 1 diabetes. Of the isolated RNA, all was reverse transcribed, and so the sequenced material was expressed TCRB transcripts. Sequenced by immunoSEQ multiplex PCR; TCRdb stores in-frame clones only, minus some. This sample has hundreds of thousands of clones, with less than 20% found just once. Sequenced: naive CD4+ T cells from blood. The receptor source for this set is a man aged 18 to 30 in good health.

This chain joins TRBV7-2 and TRBJ2-1, with D unresolved. Trimming took off 2 bases at V and 0 bases at J, with 8 bases between the two ends. This CDR3 comprises 15 residues. Germline V CDR1 and CDR2: SGHTA, FQGNSA. For the CDR3, the DNA is TGTGCCAGCAGCTTATTGGGTTCCTCCTACAATGAGCAGTTCTTC. Amino acid sequence: CASSLLGSSYNEQFF.

The gene calls are TRBV28 and TRBJ2-1; 7 bases are shared with TRBD2. CDR1 MDHEN and CDR2 SYDVKM come from the germline V gene. With V trimmed by 6 bases and J by 0 bases, 14 bases remained unmatched. The CDR3 extends over 18 amino acids. The CDR3, as DNA: TGTGCCAGCAGCCCGGGACTTCTGCGGGAGAACTCCTACAATGAGCAGTTCTTC. The encoded protein is CASSPGLLRENSYNEQFF. Looking up the rest from reference TRBV28 and TRBJ2-1 gives the full variable domain: DVKVTQSSRYLVKRTGEKVFLECVQDMDHENMFWYRQDPGLGLRLIYFSYDVKMKEKGDIPEGYSVSREKKERFSLILESASTNQTSMYLCASSPGLLRENSYNEQFFGPGTRLTVL.

This chain uses TRBV11-1 with TRBJ2-1; D is ambiguous. Looked up from germline, CDR1 is SGHAT and CDR2 is FQDESV (reference sequence). Deletions cut 2 bases from V and 6 bases from J, with 8 bases between. The CDR3 runs 13 residues. Here the CDR3 DNA reads TGTGCCAGCAGCTTAAGGTTCTCCAATGAGCAGTTCTTC. Residues: CASSLRFSNEQFF.

This clone came up a few times. This sequence joins TRBV5-1 and TRBJ2-1; D perhaps matches TRBD1 (6 bases). CDR3 length: 13 amino acids. V dropped 3 bases and J dropped 5 bases, with 9 bases sitting between them. Germline values: CDR1 SGHRS, CDR2 YFSETQ. The DNA for the CDR3 is TGCGCCAGCAGCTACACAGGGCACAATGAGCAGTTCTTC. Its protein product is CASSYTGHNEQFF. The full variable domain, with the rest looked up from reference TRBV5-1 and TRBJ2-1, is KAGVTQTPRYLIKTRGQQVTLSCSPISGHRSVSWYQQTPGQGLQFLFEYFSETQRNKGNFPGRFSGRQFSNSRSEMNVSTLELGDSALYLCASSYTGHNEQFFGPGTRLTVL.

The V call is TRBV27, the J call TRBJ1-5; D possibly corresponds to TRBD1 (5 bases). This CDR3 is 18 amino acids long. Germline assignment: CDR1 MNHEY and CDR2 SMNVEV (reference sequence). V lost 5 bases and J 3 bases, leaving 23 bases between the germline ends. As DNA, the CDR3 is TGTGCCAGCAGTCACGCCAGGGAAGCGGGTCGCCCCAATCAGCCCCAGCATTTT. Amino acid sequence: CASSHAREAGRPNQPQHF.

There are a few counts of this clone. This CDR3 is CASSLRTGWGETQYF. As DNA, the CDR3 is TGTGCCAGCAGCCTCAGGACAGGCTGGGGAGAGACCCAGTACTTC. The chain uses TRBV14 and TRBJ2-5, with 7 bases lining up with TRBD1. The CDR3 totals 15 residues. Germline trimming cut 4 bases from V and 4 bases from J; bases unmatched to any gene: 9. In germline, CDR1 is SGHDN, CDR2 FVKESK.

This sequence joins TRBV29-1 and TRBJ1-2; TRBD1 aligns across 9 bases. CDR1 and CDR2 from the germline V gene are SQVTM and ANQGSEA. J was trimmed by 4 bases and V by 6 bases; bases with no gene match: 6. This CDR3 is built from 13 residues. The CDR3 DNA follows: TGCAGCGTGGACAGGGGCCGAATCTATGGCTACACCTTC. Residues: CSVDRGRIYGYTF.